This T cell receptor (beta chain) was found in a study of blood T cells in healthy people across ages. Study-level points and caveats: The fall in TCR beta diversity per million T cells was roughly linear with age.

Donors gave 8 to 10 milliliters of peripheral blood apiece. For this clonotype: Its antigen is unknown.

The CDR3 loop spans 17 amino acids. Germline V gene lookup returns CDR1 DFQATT and CDR2 SNEGSKA (reference sequence). Deletions cut 6 bases from V and 5 bases from J, with 26 bases between. For the second PCR, which ran for roughly 6 to 11 cycles, a sample-barcoded 5' primer and a J-beta primer mix were used. One entry per CDR3 protein, called by TCRdb with MiXCR from the 5' RACE reads. This sample has approximately 600,000 distinct CDR3 sequences, with roughly 50% found just once. This chain links TRBV20-1 with TRBJ2-1, with TRBD1 as a possible D gene (5 bases). The TCR sequence derives from a man between 60 and 75 years old in good health. The sample was blood. CDR3 nucleotides: TGCAGTGCCGCACCATTTGGCTCAGGGCGGTTCGACAATGAGCAGTTCTTC. It is translated as CSAAPFGSGRFDNEQFF.